What follows are 17 T cell receptor beta chains derived from one specimen sequenced in a study of blood T cell repertoires in COVID-19. Here immunoSEQ multiplex PCR was the method, and the copy in TCRdb shows in-frame clones only, minus some. This table holds around 20,000 clones, approximately 81% found once. The specimen sequenced was peripheral blood. The receptors come from a man in his forties or fifties with acute or convalescent COVID-19.

This clone was picked up one time. V gene TRBV2 combines with J gene TRBJ1-3, with TRBD1 identical over 9 bases. CDR3 length equals 16 residues. CDR1 is SNHLY and CDR2 is FYNNEI in the germline V gene. V trimming: 4 bases; J trimming: 2 bases; junction bases outside the gene matches: 6. CDR3 coding DNA: TGTGCCAGCAGTGTTAAGGGGGACAGGGCTGGAAACACCATATATTTT. This gives the protein CASSVKGDRAGNTIYF.

This sequence joins TRBV11-3 and TRBJ2-5, with D possibly being TRBD2 (6 bases). CDR1 is SGHNT, CDR2 YENEEA, per germline. Trimming removed 5 bases at V and 1 base at J, with 8 bases between. The CDR3 totals 13 residues. DNA of the CDR3: TGTGCCAGCAGCGTGACTAGCCAAGAGACCCAGTACTTC. The encoded protein is CASSVTSQETQYF. Looking up the rest from reference TRBV11-3 and TRBJ2-5 gives the full variable domain: EAGVVQSPRYKIIEKKQPVAFWCNPISGHNTLYWYLQNLGQGPELLIRYENEEAVDDSQLPKDRFSAERLKGVDSTLKIQPAELGDSAVYLCASSVTSQETQYFGPGTRLLVL.

The chain is built from TRBV4-2 and TRBJ2-7; 7 positions match TRBD1. CDR3 length: 15 amino acids. The germline CDR1 and CDR2 sequences are LGHNA and YNFKEQ. The ends lost 4 bases at V and 2 bases at J; junction bases unmatched: 8. The CDR3 bases are TGTGCCAGCAGCCCCCGGGACAGCAGAACCTACGAGCAGTACTTC. It yields the protein CASSPRDSRTYEQYF.

The V gene is TRBV7-6, the J gene TRBJ2-3; 8 bases fit TRBD1. The length of the CDR3 is 14 residues. CDR1 is SGHVS and CDR2 is FNYEAQ in the germline V gene. V trimming: 1 base; J trimming: 7 bases; junction bases outside the gene matches: 4. The chain's CDR3 is CASSLGTGGNTQYF. In DNA, the CDR3 is TGTGCCAGCAGCTTAGGTACAGGGGGAAATACGCAGTATTTT.

The chain has TRBV7-6 and TRBJ2-2; D might be TRBD1 (6 bases). The V end was cut by 2 bases, the J end by 1 base, with 11 bases between. The CDR3 runs 16 residues. CDR1 SGHVS and CDR2 FNYEAQ come from the germline V gene. The CDR3 DNA reads as TGTGCCAGCAGCTTAAGTCACAGGGAGAACACCGGGGAGCTGTTTTTT. Translated, it gives CASSLSHRENTGELFF.

The V gene is TRBV29-1, the J gene TRBJ2-5, with TRBD2 identical over 9 bases. Germline CDR1 SQVTM, CDR2 ANQGSEA. The CDR3 runs 14 residues. The V segment lost 1 base and the J segment 5 bases; nucleotides outside the gene matches: 5. The CDR3 DNA reads as TGCAGCGTTGAAGGCTTAGCGGGAGAGGAGACCCAGTACTTC. As protein: CSVEGLAGEETQYF.

The chain has TRBV3-1 (or the pseudogene TRBV3-2) and TRBJ2-7, with a tentative D call TRBD2 (5 bases). Trimming pared 4 bases from V and 5 bases from J, leaving 15 bases between. This CDR3 has 14 residues. Germline loops: CDR1 LGHDT, CDR2 YNNKEL (reference sequence). The CDR3 coding sequence is TGTGCCAGCAGCCCAGCTATAACCGGGAACGAGCAGTACTTC. Translation: CASSPAITGNEQYF.

There are a few counts of this clone. The rearrangement links TRBV19 to TRBJ1-5; D not resolved. The CDR3 is 14 residues long. Germline V gives CDR1 LNHDA, CDR2 SQIVND (reference sequence). The V gene lost 2 bases and the J gene lost 5 bases, with 10 bases spanning the gap. The CDR3 loop is CASSILGVHQPQHF. As DNA, the CDR3 is TGTGCCAGTAGTATACTCGGGGTGCATCAGCCCCAGCATTTT.

The chain is built from TRBV7-3 and TRBJ1-6, with TRBD1 matching over 7 bases. The V segment lost 5 bases and the J segment 7 bases; nucleotides outside the gene matches: 2. The CDR3 spans 13 residues. In germline, CDR1 is SGHTA, CDR2 FQGTGA. CDR3 coding DNA: TGTGCCAGCAGCGTGACAGGGAATTCACCCCTCCACTTT. This sequence encodes CASSVTGNSPLHF. Looking up the rest from reference TRBV7-3 and TRBJ1-6 gives the full variable domain: GAGVSQTPSNKVTEKGKYVELRCDPISGHTALYWYRQSLGQGPEFLIYFQGTGAADDSGLPNDRFFAVRPEGSVSTLKIQRTERGDSAVYLCASSVTGNSPLHFGNGTRLTVT.

This chain uses TRBV6-1 with TRBJ1-2, with 9 positions matching TRBD1. CDR1 and CDR2 from the germline V gene are MNHNS and SASEGT. The V gene end was trimmed by 2 bases and the J gene end by 7 bases; junction bases not matched to a gene: 5. The CDR3 totals 14 residues. CDR3 in amino acids: CASSEKQGAVGYTF. As DNA, the CDR3 is TGTGCCAGCAGTGAAAAACAGGGGGCGGTTGGCTACACCTTC.

This clone was counted a few times. The V gene is TRBV7-2, the J gene TRBJ1-5; 9 positions match TRBD1. Per the germline V gene, CDR1 is SGHTA and CDR2 is FQGNSA. The CDR3 extends over 14 amino acids. The V segment lost 6 bases and the J segment 5 bases; nucleotides outside the gene matches: 5. The CDR3 nucleotides read TGTGCCAGCAGACTAAGGACAGGGGATCAGCCCCAGCATTTT. Residues: CASRLRTGDQPQHF. The complete variable domain, with remaining parts taken from reference TRBV7-2 and TRBJ1-5, reads GAGVSQSPSNKVTEKGKDVELRCDPISGHTALYWYRQSLGQGLEFLIYFQGNSAPDKSGLPSDRFSAERTGGSVSTLTIQRTQQEDSAVYLCASRLRTGDQPQHFGDGTRLSIL.

CDR3 sequence reads: CARPGQHSPLHF. In nucleotides, the CDR3 is TGTGCCAGACCGGGACAGCATTCACCCCTCCACTTT. This sequence joins TRBV6-5 and TRBJ1-6; 7 bases are a match to TRBD1. The CDR3 consists of 12 residues. V lost 9 bases, J lost 8 bases, and 4 bases stayed unmatched. Germline V gene sequence: CDR1 MNHEY, CDR2 SVGAGI.

The CDR3 DNA is TGTGCCAGTAGTACCTACGGACAGGGTTACGACTATGGCTACACCTTC. Translated: CASSTYGQGYDYGYTF. The chain joins TRBV19 to TRBJ1-2; 8 nucleotides agree with TRBD1. This CDR3 has 16 residues. The germline CDR1 and CDR2 sequences are LNHDA and SQIVND (reference sequence). The trim removed 4 bases at V and 3 bases at J, leaving 10 bases unmatched.

The chain has TRBV5-4 and TRBJ1-5; D is undetermined. CDR3 length equals 14 residues. V dropped 6 bases and J dropped 3 bases, with 13 bases sitting between them. Germline V CDR1 and CDR2: SGHNT, YYREEE (reference sequence). The CDR3 DNA follows: TGTGCCAGCACTACACAGTGGCCCAATCAGCCCCAGCATTTT. Residues: CASTTQWPNQPQHF.

The rearrangement links TRBV3-1 (or the pseudogene TRBV3-2) to TRBJ2-3; D is undetermined. V lost 4 bases and J lost 4, with 6 bases in between. The germline gives CDR1 LGHDT, CDR2 YNNKEL (reference sequence). The CDR3 has 12 residues. The CDR3 nucleotides read TGTGCCAGCAGCCTCCGAGCAGATACGCAGTATTTT. The encoded protein is CASSLRADTQYF.

This chain uses TRBV19 with TRBJ2-2; D is perhaps TRBD1 (6 bases). The CDR3 totals 16 residues. The germline gives CDR1 LNHDA, CDR2 SQIVND (reference sequence). Trimming stripped 0 bases from V and 2 bases from J, with 10 bases between. The CDR3 DNA sequence: TGTGCCAGTAGTATAGACGGCAGGGGTAACACCGGGGAGCTGTTTTTT. It encodes CASSIDGRGNTGELFF.

V and J are TRBV7-9 and TRBJ1-1; D remains ambiguous. The V end was cut by 5 bases, the J end by 1 base, with 8 bases between. Germline lookup yields CDR1 SEHNR and CDR2 FQNEAQ (reference sequence). The CDR3 sequence is 13 residues long. The CDR3 spells CASSQQRNTEAFF. The DNA for the CDR3 is TGTGCCAGCAGCCAGCAGCGGAACACTGAAGCTTTCTTT.